A selection of T cell receptor beta chains follows, all from one sample in a study of T cell clones after liver transplantation. TCRdb keeps only in-frame clones here, not all; method: immunoSEQ multiplex PCR. The sample carries about 120,000 clones, about nine tenths recorded once. Source: CD4+ T cells from blood, taken 12 months after liver transplant. The origin of the receptors is a human patient who received a liver transplant. Some T cells may be transferred from the graft donor. The CDR3 runs from the conserved cysteine through the conserved F or W.

v_call	j_call	cdr3_aa
TRBV19	TRBJ2-4	CASSIGGNGGIQYF
TRBV5-1	TRBJ2-3	CASSYSRAGGTDTQYF
TRBV12-5	TRBJ2-7	CASEPGQGGHEQYF
TRBV5-1	TRBJ2-5	CASSLSQETQYF
TRBV18	TRBJ1-1	CASSPKVDANTEAFF
TRBV6-5	TRBJ2-5	CASSRSGRETQYF
TRBV7-9	TRBJ2-7	CASSRGSGRYEQYF
TRBV5-1	TRBJ1-1	CASSSLAPGSEAFF
TRBV6-1	TRBJ1-1	CASSEELTWGTEAFF
TRBV4-2	TRBJ2-1	CASSQDHGSGIGNEQFF
TRBV5-1	TRBJ2-7	CASSPGLAGGFLTF
TRBV2	TRBJ2-3	CASRGLAGGSTDTQYF
TRBV5-6	TRBJ2-2	CASSLGPPHGELFF
TRBV9	TRBJ2-7	CASSVGTGQYEQYF
TRBV28	TRBJ2-7	CASSKGQLYEQYF